One sample yielded the 28 T cell receptor beta chains listed below, sequenced in a study of T-cell reconstitution after alpha-beta-depleted transplantation in children (TCRdb year 2016). Library method: PCR. This sample was sequenced with an Illumina HiSeq 2500. To normalize quantification of the TCRbeta repertoire, the TCR libraries were built with molecular barcoding that relied on unique molecular identifiers. TCRdb reprocessed the public reads (quality trimming at Q25 with fastp, clone calling with MiXCR) and kept in-frame beta chains. Identical CDR3 proteins give one entry, which carries the most common genes and DNA. The sample has about 500,000 distinct CDR3 sequences on record, about 33% of them singletons. Jointly, the top ten make up 2% to 2.5% of the sample. Source: PBMCs from the stem cell graft donor, taken from the stem cell graft. The receptors here all came from a human donor who donated a stem cell graft to a child with aplastic anemia.

V gene TRBV12-3 or TRBV12-4 combines with J gene TRBJ1-5; tentatively, D is TRBD1 (5 bases). This CDR3 contains 15 residues. Trimming cost V 5 bases and J 3 bases, with 14 bases left between them. As DNA, the CDR3 is TGTGCCAGCAGTAGACAGATCGACCTCAATCAGCCCCAGCATTTT. Its translation is CASSRQIDLNQPQHF.

This clonotype was counted a few times. The chain uses TRBV6-5 and TRBJ2-1; D might be TRBD1 or TRBD2, each matching 5 bases. CDR1 and CDR2 (germline): MNHEY, SVGAGI. V dropped 4 bases and J dropped 3 bases, with 10 bases sitting between them. The CDR3 runs to 14 residues. The CDR3, as DNA: TGTGCCAGCAGTTTAGGGGCGGGCTACAATGAGCAGTTCTTC. This gives the protein CASSLGAGYNEQFF.

This clonotype was seen more than once but under ten times. The DNA of the CDR3 is TGTGCCGTAGGGGGGGGCCCCATGAACACTGAAGCTTTCTTT. It codes for CAVGGGPMNTEAFF. This chain connects TRBV19 to TRBJ1-1; D perhaps matches TRBD1 (6 bases). V lost 11 bases to trimming and J lost 0 bases, with 16 bases between them. CDR1 and CDR2 (germline): LNHDA, SQIVND (reference sequence). The CDR3 is made up of 14 amino acids.

This clonotype was detected a few times. The chain uses TRBV6-1 and TRBJ2-3; 7 bases align to TRBD1. The CDR3 has 15 residues. The germline V gene has CDR1 MNHNS and CDR2 SASEGT. V trimming: 6 bases; J trimming: 0 bases; junction bases outside the gene matches: 6. CDR3 residues: CASSDRVGSTDTQYF. The CDR3 bases are TGTGCCAGCAGCGACAGGGTCGGAAGCACAGATACGCAGTATTTT.

The chain combines TRBV11-2 with TRBJ1-3; 11 nucleotides agree with TRBD1. The CDR3 extends over 18 amino acids. The germline gives CDR1 SGHAT, CDR2 FQNNGV. With 2 bases clipped from V and 0 bases from J, the junction kept 6 bases outside the gene matches. The CDR3 region has the DNA TGTGCCAGCAGCTTACCACCCGGACAGGGGGCCTCTGGAAACACCATATATTTT. As protein: CASSLPPGQGASGNTIYF.

This clonotype was observed a handful of times. The chain links TRBV7-2 to TRBJ2-2; TRBD2 is a possible D gene (5 bases). The germline CDR1 and CDR2 sequences are SGHTA and FQGNSA. V was shortened by 3 bases and J by 8 bases, with 13 bases between the two germline ends. This CDR3 has 14 residues. CDR3 sequence: CASSLVRGKGELFF. As DNA, the CDR3 is TGTGCCAGCAGCTTGGTTAGAGGGAAGGGGGAGCTGTTTTTT.

The rearrangement joins TRBV6-4 to TRBJ1-5, with no clear D. The CDR3 runs 13 residues. V lost 2 bases, J lost 3 bases, and 5 bases lay in between. Germline loops: CDR1 MRHNA, CDR2 SNTAGT. The CDR3, as DNA: TGTGCCAGCAGTGACACGCCCAATCAGCCCCAGCATTTT. The encoded protein is CASSDTPNQPQHF.

V gene TRBV7-9 combines with J gene TRBJ2-7; maybe TRBD2 (6 bases). CDR3 length: 15 residues. Trimming removed 2 bases from V and 2 bases from J, with 13 bases in between. CDR1 SEHNR and CDR2 FQNEAQ come from the germline V gene (reference sequence). The CDR3 DNA follows: TGTGCCAGCAGCTTACAAGGTAGCGGTCCCTACGAGCAGTACTTC. Translating gives CASSLQGSGPYEQYF.

This rearrangement joins TRBV7-8 to TRBJ2-3; 16 positions match TRBD2. Per germline, CDR1 SGHVS and CDR2 FQNEAQ. The CDR3 runs 17 residues. Trimming cost V 6 bases and J 4 bases; bases outside gene matches: 7. CDR3 in amino acids: CASRGTSGRAGADTQYF. The CDR3 DNA sequence: TGTGCCAGCAGAGGGACTAGCGGGAGGGCGGGCGCAGATACGCAGTATTTT.

In this sample, this clonotype turned up a few times. This chain links TRBV13 with TRBJ2-1; possibly TRBD2 for D (5 bases). Germline assignment: CDR1 PRHDT and CDR2 FYEKMQ (reference sequence). V was pared by 5 bases and J by 0 bases, with 11 bases between. The CDR3 covers 15 residues. CDR3 sequence: CASSRAATSYNEQFF. For the CDR3, the DNA is TGTGCCAGCAGCCGAGCGGCTACCTCCTACAATGAGCAGTTCTTC.

The chain joins TRBV12-3 or TRBV12-4 to TRBJ2-2; perhaps TRBD2 as D (6 bases). V was shortened by 1 base and J by 4 bases, with 10 bases between the two germline ends. The CDR3 sequence is 15 residues long. CDR3 amino acids: CASSLVGGTTGELFF. In DNA form, the CDR3 reads TGTGCCAGCAGTTTAGTTGGCGGGACCACCGGGGAGCTGTTTTTT.

The V and J genes are TRBV20-1 and TRBJ2-7, with a possible D match to TRBD1 (5 bases). The length of the CDR3 is 12 residues. V lost 6 bases and J 6 bases, leaving 15 bases between the germline ends. Germline V gene sequence: CDR1 DFQATT, CDR2 SNEGSKA (reference sequence). Here the CDR3 DNA reads TGCAGTGCCTTGCCGGAAGGGGTCGAGCAGTACTTC. Protein sequence: CSALPEGVEQYF.

The chain is built from TRBV15 and TRBJ1-5; D is ambiguous. The CDR3 runs to 14 residues. V was shortened by 1 base and J by 6 bases, with 10 bases between the two germline ends. Per the germline V gene, CDR1 is LNHNV and CDR2 is YYDKDF (reference sequence). The CDR3 sequence is CATSRVRRFQPQHF. CDR3 coding DNA: TGTGCCACCAGCAGAGTGAGGCGGTTTCAGCCCCAGCATTTT.

The V gene is TRBV5-6, the J gene TRBJ2-7, with TRBD1 matching 8 bases. V shed 8 bases and J 3 bases; nucleotides not matched to a gene: 16. The CDR3 length is 16 residues. Germline V lookup: CDR1 SGHDT, CDR2 YYEEEE. This CDR3 is CARGPGQGLYLYEQYF. The CDR3 DNA reads as TGTGCCAGGGGCCCCGGACAGGGCCTTTACCTCTACGAGCAGTACTTC.

The chain carries TRBV3-1 and TRBJ2-1; unclear D gene. CDR1 is LGHDT, CDR2 YNNKEL, per germline (reference sequence). This CDR3 region has 14 residues. Trimming took off 2 bases at V and 10 bases at J, with 15 bases between the two ends. CDR3 loop: CASSQTPQSIEQFF. DNA for the CDR3: TGTGCCAGCAGCCAAACTCCCCAAAGTATCGAGCAGTTCTTC.

DNA of the CDR3: TGTGCCAGCAGCTTGGTTCGCGACAGGGACATTCAGTACTTC. It encodes CASSLVRDRDIQYF. The rearrangement uses TRBV5-5 and TRBJ2-4; 7 nucleotides agree with TRBD1. The CDR3 contains 14 residues. The V gene end was trimmed by 0 bases and the J gene end by 8 bases; junction bases not matched to a gene: 5. The germline V gene encodes CDR1 SGHKS and CDR2 YYEKEE (reference sequence).

This clonotype was counted a few times. V is TRBV4-3 and J is TRBJ1-5; D ambiguous. The CDR3 runs to 13 residues. The germline V and J ends were trimmed by 0 bases and 9 bases, with 9 bases remaining between them. Per germline, CDR1 LGHNA and CDR2 YSLEER. The CDR3 reads CASSQDLRRPQHF. Written as DNA, the CDR3 is TGCGCCAGCAGCCAAGATCTGAGGAGGCCCCAGCATTTT.

This clonotype was counted only a few times. The CDR3 here is CSVQGGEGYEQYF. CDR3 in DNA: TGCAGCGTTCAGGGAGGGGAAGGGTACGAGCAGTACTTC. V gene TRBV29-1 combines with J gene TRBJ2-7; 7 bases are a match to TRBD2. Germline V gene sequence: CDR1 SQVTM, CDR2 ANQGSEA. The length of the CDR3 is 13 residues. The V segment lost 5 bases and the J segment 4 bases; nucleotides outside the gene matches: 8.

The V gene is TRBV6-1, the J gene TRBJ2-1; possibly TRBD1 for D (5 bases). The CDR3 is made up of 15 amino acids. CDR1 MNHNS and CDR2 SASEGT come from the germline V gene. Trimming removed 3 bases at V and 7 bases at J, with 16 bases between. The CDR3 sequence: CASSDTGRFANEQFF. CDR3 coding DNA: TGTGCCAGCAGTGATACAGGACGTTTCGCTAATGAGCAGTTCTTC.

The CDR3 DNA follows: TGTGCCAGCAGCAGGGGACTAGCGGGCGGCCTATCCTACAATGAGCAGTTCTTC. Amino acids: CASSRGLAGGLSYNEQFF. The rearrangement joins TRBV11-1 to TRBJ2-1; TRBD2 matches at 12 bases. Germline loops: CDR1 SGHAT, CDR2 FQDESV (reference sequence). The V gene end was trimmed by 5 bases and the J gene end by 1 base; junction bases not matched to a gene: 9. The CDR3 totals 18 residues.

Only a few counts were recorded for this clonotype. CDR3: CASRMGGRETQYF. CDR3 nucleotides: TGTGCCAGCAGGATGGGCGGGCGGGAGACCCAGTACTTC. The chain couples TRBV3-1 to TRBJ2-5; D might be TRBD2 (5 bases). Trimming removed 6 bases at V and 5 bases at J, with 13 bases between. The CDR3 is made up of 13 amino acids. Germline lookup yields CDR1 LGHDT and CDR2 YNNKEL (reference sequence).

The rearrangement uses TRBV18 and TRBJ2-1; the D gene could be TRBD1 or TRBD2 (5 bases each). V lost 2 bases and J 5 bases, leaving 7 bases between the germline ends. This CDR3 region has 13 residues. Germline loops: CDR1 KGHSH, CDR2 LQKENI. In nucleotides, the CDR3 is TGTGCCAGCTCACCAGGGGGTAACAATGAGCAGTTCTTC. Protein sequence: CASSPGGNNEQFF. Full variable domain (outside the CDR3, taken from reference TRBV18 and TRBJ2-1): NAGVMQNPRHLVRRRGQEARLRCSPMKGHSHVYWYRQLPEEGLKFMVYLQKENIIDESGMPKERFSAEFPKEGPSILRIQQVVRGDSAAYFCASSPGGNNEQFFGPGTRLTVL.

V gene TRBV7-2 combines with J gene TRBJ1-5, with 7 bases identical to TRBD1. This CDR3 contains 14 residues. Looked up from germline, CDR1 is SGHTA and CDR2 is FQGNSA. J was trimmed by 3 bases and V by 5 bases; bases with no gene match: 4. The CDR3 here is CASSTTGANQPQHF. DNA of the CDR3: TGTGCCAGCAGCACCACAGGGGCCAATCAGCCCCAGCATTTT. Using reference TRBV7-2 and TRBJ1-5 for the parts outside the CDR3, the full variable domain is GAGVSQSPSNKVTEKGKDVELRCDPISGHTALYWYRQSLGQGLEFLIYFQGNSAPDKSGLPSDRFSAERTGGSVSTLTIQRTQQEDSAVYLCASSTTGANQPQHFGDGTRLSIL.

The chain recombines TRBV3-1 with TRBJ2-1, with TRBD1 identical over 8 bases. Germline trimming cut 0 bases from V and 6 bases from J; bases unmatched to any gene: 1. Germline CDR1 is LGHDT and CDR2 is YNNKEL (reference sequence). The CDR3 is made up of 14 amino acids. CDR3 loop: CASSQETGVNEQFF. Here the CDR3 DNA reads TGTGCCAGCAGCCAAGAGACAGGGGTCAATGAGCAGTTCTTC.

This chain links TRBV7-9 with TRBJ2-1, with no clear D. Looked up from germline, CDR1 is SEHNR and CDR2 is FQNEAQ (reference sequence). V was trimmed by 5 bases and J by 4 bases, leaving 15 bases between them. There are 15 residues in the CDR3. The CDR3 nucleotides are TGTGCCAGCAGCCCCACTTCGATGGGGTACAATGAGCAGTTCTTC. Protein sequence: CASSPTSMGYNEQFF.

There are a few counts of this clonotype. V usage is TRBV13 and J usage is TRBJ2-1, with TRBD1 as a possible D gene (5 bases). The germline CDR1 and CDR2 sequences are PRHDT and FYEKMQ (reference sequence). Trimming took off 6 bases at V and 10 bases at J, with 16 bases between the two ends. CDR3 size: 13 residues. The CDR3 DNA reads TGTGCCAGCAGATCAGGGCTTTTACTGGAGCAGTTCTTC. Translating it yields CASRSGLLLEQFF.

This sequence joins TRBV10-3 and TRBJ2-7; D possibly corresponds to TRBD2 (6 bases). Germline V gene lookup returns CDR1 ENHRY and CDR2 SYGVKD. The germline V and J ends were trimmed by 0 bases and 0 bases, with 9 bases remaining between them. The CDR3 loop spans 15 amino acids. The CDR3 DNA follows: TGTGCCATCAGTGAGTCGAGGGACTTCTCCTACGAGCAGTACTTC. This sequence encodes CAISESRDFSYEQYF.

The chain links TRBV5-1 to TRBJ1-2, with 8 positions matching TRBD1. Germline assignment: CDR1 SGHRS and CDR2 YFSETQ. There are 13 residues in the CDR3. V trimming: 4 bases; J trimming: 6 bases; junction bases outside the gene matches: 5. The CDR3 DNA reads as TGCGCCAGCAGCCCACGACAGGGGCATGGCTACACCTTC. Encoded protein: CASSPRQGHGYTF.